What follows are 17 T cell receptor beta chains derived from one specimen sequenced in a study of T cell responses to AZD1222 COVID-19 vaccine. Libraries were prepared by immunoSEQ multiplex PCR; TCRdb keeps only in-frame clonotypes and omits some of them. The table includes around 100,000 clones, around 90% detected once. Sample: peripheral blood, taken on day 0 of AZD1222 vaccination. The receptor set was obtained from an adult in good health.

The chain combines TRBV6-5 with TRBJ1-4, with a tentative D call TRBD1 (5 bases). Germline V lookup: CDR1 MNHEY, CDR2 SVGAGI. V was trimmed by 5 bases and J by 2 bases, leaving 12 bases between them. This CDR3 region has 15 residues. CDR3 protein: CASSPLGGTNEKLFF. The CDR3 bases are TGTGCCAGCAGTCCACTCGGGGGGACTAATGAAAAACTGTTTTTT.

V usage is TRBV14 and J usage is TRBJ2-2, with 8 bases that match TRBD1. Per the germline V gene, CDR1 is SGHDN and CDR2 is FVKESK. The CDR3 length is 15 residues. With 1 base clipped from V and 5 bases from J, the junction kept 3 bases outside the gene matches. The chain's CDR3 is CASSQVTGGTGELFF. The CDR3 nucleotides are TGTGCCAGCAGCCAAGTAACAGGGGGTACCGGGGAGCTGTTTTTT. The variable domain in full, with the rest retrieved from reference TRBV14 and TRBJ2-2, is EAGVTQFPSHSVIEKGQTVTLRCDPISGHDNLYWYRRVMGKEIKFLLHFVKESKQDESGMPNNRFLAERTGGTYSTLKVQPAELEDSGVYFCASSQVTGGTGELFFGEGSRLTVL.

The rearrangement links TRBV18 to TRBJ2-7; D might be TRBD1 or TRBD2, each matching 5 bases. Germline V CDR1 and CDR2: KGHSH, LQKENI. The CDR3 runs to 13 residues. Trimming removed 8 bases from V and 5 bases from J, with 16 bases in between. CDR3 nucleotide sequence: TGTGCCAGCCGGAGTACGGGGCTAGACGAGCAGTACTTC. It specifies CASRSTGLDEQYF.

This chain connects TRBV5-5 to TRBJ2-3; D unresolved. The germline V gene has CDR1 SGHKS and CDR2 YYEKEE (reference sequence). The CDR3 has 12 residues. Trimming removed 1 base from V and 3 bases from J, with 3 bases in between. CDR3 sequence reads: CASSLITDTQYF. DNA for the CDR3: TGTGCCAGCAGCTTGATAACAGATACGCAGTATTTT.

The J gene is TRBJ1-1, the V gene TRBV11-2, with 7 bases aligning to TRBD1. CDR1 and CDR2 from the germline V gene are SGHAT and FQNNGV. The CDR3 length is 14 residues. Unmatched junction bases numbered 10, after V lost 5 bases and J lost 7 bases. CDR3 in amino acids: CASSLQGPVGEAFF. Written as DNA, the CDR3 is TGTGCCAGCAGCCTACAGGGGCCGGTCGGTGAAGCTTTCTTT.

This chain links TRBV3-1 (or the pseudogene TRBV3-2) with TRBJ2-5; tentatively, D is TRBD2 (6 bases). V gave up 5 bases and J gave up 5 bases, with 12 bases separating them. The CDR3 spans 13 residues. Germline V gene data show CDR1 as LGHDT and CDR2 as YNNKEL (reference sequence). CDR3 DNA: TGTGCCAGCAGCAACCAGGGACTGGAGACCCAGTACTTC. This translates into CASSNQGLETQYF.

CDR3 amino acids: CASSSVGRGRGYGYTF. The CDR3 DNA is TGTGCCAGCAGCTCCGTAGGGCGGGGCCGAGGCTATGGCTACACCTTC. J is TRBJ1-2 and V is TRBV5-8; a possible D gene is TRBD1 (5 bases). In germline, CDR1 is SGHTS, CDR2 YDEGEE. V was trimmed by 3 bases and J by 4 bases, leaving 19 bases between them. The CDR3 consists of 16 residues.

The gene calls are TRBV4-1 and TRBJ1-1, with D perhaps matching TRBD1 (6 bases). Looked up from germline, CDR1 is MGHRA and CDR2 is YSYEKL. Trimming shortened V by 0 bases and J by 3 bases, and 17 bases separated the two germline ends. The CDR3 consists of 17 residues. CDR3 in amino acids: CASSQDVRVDRYTEAFF. DNA for the CDR3: TGCGCCAGCAGCCAAGATGTTAGGGTCGACAGGTACACTGAAGCTTTCTTT.

This chain uses TRBV6-4 with TRBJ1-6; D gene ambiguous. This CDR3 region has 13 residues. V was clipped by 8 bases and J by 7 bases, with 12 bases between them. Germline V gene sequence: CDR1 MRHNA, CDR2 SNTAGT. The CDR3 region has the DNA TGTGCCAGCGGCCAAAGGCTAAATTCACCCCTCCACTTT. Residues: CASGQRLNSPLHF.

The chain couples TRBV3-1 (or the pseudogene TRBV3-2) to TRBJ2-1; 7 bases line up with TRBD2. The CDR3 length is 15 residues. In germline, CDR1 is LGHDT, CDR2 YNNKEL (reference sequence). After removal of 1 base from V and 8 bases from J, the junction contained 8 bases not matched to a gene. The CDR3 sequence is CASSQASGPLDEQFF. The CDR3, as DNA: TGTGCCAGCAGCCAAGCTAGCGGCCCTTTGGATGAGCAGTTCTTC.

The chain links TRBV6-5 to TRBJ1-1, with 8 bases aligning to TRBD1. Germline trimming cut 6 bases from V and 10 bases from J; bases unmatched to any gene: 13. The CDR3 extends over 14 amino acids. Germline loops: CDR1 MNHEY, CDR2 SVGAGI. CDR3 sequence reads: CASRPGGLQARAFF. For the CDR3, the DNA is TGTGCCAGCAGACCAGGGGGCCTCCAAGCCAGAGCTTTCTTT.

The chain joins TRBV18 to TRBJ2-3; TRBD2 aligns across 8 bases. The ends lost 1 base at V and 4 bases at J; junction bases unmatched: 10. CDR1 KGHSH and CDR2 LQKENI come from the germline V gene. The CDR3 contains 17 residues. DNA for the CDR3: TGTGCCAGCTCACCACTAAGCGGGGGTAGACGGGCAGATACGCAGTATTTT. This translates into CASSPLSGGRRADTQYF. Filled out from reference TRBV18 and TRBJ2-3, the complete variable domain reads NAGVMQNPRHLVRRRGQEARLRCSPMKGHSHVYWYRQLPEEGLKFMVYLQKENIIDESGMPKERFSAEFPKEGPSILRIQQVVRGDSAAYFCASSPLSGGRRADTQYFGPGTRLTVL.

In its sample, this clone was seen a few times. The chain couples TRBV18 to TRBJ1-6; D call uncertain. The CDR3 contains 16 residues. V was pared by 2 bases and J by 1 base, with 9 bases between. In germline, CDR1 is KGHSH, CDR2 LQKENI. CDR3 protein: CASSPGANSYNSPLHF. The CDR3 DNA follows: TGTGCCAGCTCACCAGGAGCAAATTCCTATAATTCACCCCTCCACTTT.

CDR3 sequence: CAWSAREKLFF. The CDR3 coding sequence is TGTGCCTGGAGTGCCCGAGAAAAACTGTTTTTT. The chain recombines TRBV30 with TRBJ1-4, with unresolved D. The CDR3 sequence is 11 residues long. Germline loops: CDR1 GTSNPN, CDR2 SVGIG (reference sequence). V dropped 1 base and J dropped 8 bases, with 5 bases sitting between them.

Written as DNA, the CDR3 is TGTGCCAGCCGCCCTCTGGCCGGGGGGACCACAGATACGCAGTATTTT. Translated, it gives CASRPLAGGTTDTQYF. This chain connects TRBV3-1 (or the pseudogene TRBV3-2) to TRBJ2-3; 7 bases are a match to TRBD2. This CDR3 is built from 16 residues. The trim removed 8 bases at V and 2 bases at J, leaving 13 bases unmatched. Germline lookup yields CDR1 LGHDT and CDR2 YNNKEL (reference sequence).

The chain joins TRBV6-2 or TRBV6-3 to TRBJ2-5; 14 bases agree with TRBD2. The CDR3 has 16 residues. The ends lost 2 bases at V and 3 bases at J; junction bases unmatched: 2. Germline lookup yields CDR1 MNHEY and CDR2 SVGEGT. The chain's CDR3 is CASSYEGLAGEETQYF. The CDR3 region has the DNA TGTGCCAGCAGTTACGAGGGACTAGCGGGGGAAGAGACCCAGTACTTC.

The chain couples TRBV7-9 to TRBJ1-6, with 7 bases fitting TRBD1. The V segment lost 5 bases and the J segment 10 bases; nucleotides outside the gene matches: 8. In germline, CDR1 is SEHNR, CDR2 FQNEAQ (reference sequence). This CDR3 is 14 amino acids long. The CDR3 protein is CASSPQGDISPLHF. The DNA for the CDR3 is TGTGCCAGCAGCCCCCAGGGGGACATCTCACCCCTCCACTTT.